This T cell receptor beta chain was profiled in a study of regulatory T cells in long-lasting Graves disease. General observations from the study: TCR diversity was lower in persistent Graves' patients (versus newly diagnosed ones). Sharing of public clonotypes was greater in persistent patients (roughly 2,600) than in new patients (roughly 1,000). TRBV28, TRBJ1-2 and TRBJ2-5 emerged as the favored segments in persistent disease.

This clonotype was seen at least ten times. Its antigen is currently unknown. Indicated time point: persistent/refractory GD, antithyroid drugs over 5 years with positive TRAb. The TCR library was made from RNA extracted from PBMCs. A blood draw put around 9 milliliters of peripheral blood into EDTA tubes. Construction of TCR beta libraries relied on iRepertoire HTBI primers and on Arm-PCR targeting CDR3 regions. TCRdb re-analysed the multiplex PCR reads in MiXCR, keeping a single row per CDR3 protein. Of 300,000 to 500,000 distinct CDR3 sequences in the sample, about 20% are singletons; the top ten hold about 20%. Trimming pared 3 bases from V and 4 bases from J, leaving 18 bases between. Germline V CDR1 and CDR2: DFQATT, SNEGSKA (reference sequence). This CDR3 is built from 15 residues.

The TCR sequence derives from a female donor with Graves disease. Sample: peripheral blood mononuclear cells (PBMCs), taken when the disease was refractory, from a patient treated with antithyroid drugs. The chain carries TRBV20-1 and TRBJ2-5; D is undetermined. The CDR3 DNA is TGCAGTGCTAGCGGCGTGGAAGACCGACCAGAGACCCAGTACTTC. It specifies CSASGVEDRPETQYF.